These 20 T cell receptor beta chains were sequenced from one sample in a study of T cells in Graves' hyperthyroidism and ophthalmopathy. The CDR3 regions of TCR beta were amplified from RNA transcripts. An initial round of RT-PCR targeting the TCR CDR3 relied on the HTBI primer set. TCRdb reprocessed the multiplex PCR reads with MiXCR, giving one entry per CDR3 protein. The table records roughly 570,000 distinct CDR3 sequences, about a sixth of them present only once. The sample comprised blood. These receptors all stem from a woman between 25 and 40 years old with Graves' hyperthyroidism.

At least ten counts were recorded for this clonotype. The rearrangement joins TRBV10-3 to TRBJ1-5; TRBD1 might be the D (6 bases). The CDR3 totals 14 residues. CDR1 is ENHRY and CDR2 is SYGVKD in the germline V gene. V lost 2 bases and J 4 bases, leaving 9 bases between the germline ends. CDR3 DNA sequence: TGTGCCATCAGTGAGGGACAGAGTAATCAGCCCCAGCATTTT. Translation: CAISEGQSNQPQHF.

V and J are TRBV2 and TRBJ1-2; possibly TRBD1 for D (5 bases). The CDR3 extends over 15 amino acids. Per the germline V gene, CDR1 is SNHLY and CDR2 is FYNNEI. Trimming removed 1 base at V and 8 bases at J, with 17 bases between. The CDR3 DNA is TGTGCCAGCAGTGAAGAGGGAGGCAGGGCTTACGGCTACACCTTC. Protein: CASSEEGGRAYGYTF.

As DNA, the CDR3 is TGTGCCAGCTCACTGAGGCTCCGGGACAAGAACACCGGGGAGCTGTTTTTT. Its protein product is CASSLRLRDKNTGELFF. The genes are TRBV18 and TRBJ2-2, with D tentatively TRBD1 (6 bases). Trimming took 4 bases from V and 1 from J, leaving 16 bases between them. The CDR3 contains 17 residues. The germline V gene encodes CDR1 KGHSH and CDR2 LQKENI. The full variable domain, in which reference TRBV18 and TRBJ2-2 provide the parts outside the CDR3, is NAGVMQNPRHLVRRRGQEARLRCSPMKGHSHVYWYRQLPEEGLKFMVYLQKENIIDESGMPKERFSAEFPKEGPSILRIQQVVRGDSAAYFCASSLRLRDKNTGELFFGEGSRLTVL.

This chain connects TRBV5-5 to TRBJ1-1, with 7 bases that match TRBD1. This CDR3 spans 15 amino acids. J gave up 5 bases and V 0 bases, and 7 bases lay outside the gene matches. Germline CDR1 and CDR2: SGHKS and YYEKEE (reference sequence). CDR3 DNA: TGTGCCAGCAGCTTGGGCCGACAGGGATGGACTGAAGCTTTCTTT. It yields the protein CASSLGRQGWTEAFF.

This clonotype has a count of ten or more. The chain has TRBV7-9 and TRBJ2-4; tentatively, D is TRBD2 (6 bases). CDR3 length: 15 residues. V lost 5 bases, J lost 9 bases, and 20 bases lay in between. Germline V gene lookup returns CDR1 SEHNR and CDR2 FQNEAQ (reference sequence). The CDR3 region has the DNA TGTGCCAGCAGCCCGGACGGACTACGAATTGGCATTCAGTACTTC. Protein product: CASSPDGLRIGIQYF.

This clonotype was recorded once. V gene TRBV7-8 combines with J gene TRBJ1-1; no reliable D call. The length of the CDR3 is 14 residues. Per germline, CDR1 SGHVS and CDR2 FQNEAQ. The V gene lost 4 bases and the J gene lost 3 bases, with 12 bases spanning the gap. The CDR3 reads CASSSIGGHTEAFF. DNA of the CDR3: TGTGCCAGCAGCTCAATCGGTGGACACACTGAAGCTTTCTTT.

This clonotype was seen ten or more times. This chain links TRBV27 with TRBJ2-3; a possible D gene is TRBD1 (6 bases). This CDR3 contains 16 residues. V was clipped by 2 bases and J by 4 bases, with 16 bases between them. CDR1 and CDR2 from the germline V gene are MNHEY and SMNVEV (reference sequence). The DNA of the CDR3 is TGTGCCAGCAGTTTAGTGGGGGCGCCCCCCGCAGATACGCAGTATTTT. Protein: CASSLVGAPPADTQYF.

This clonotype was recorded at least ten times. The chain combines TRBV12-3 or TRBV12-4 with TRBJ1-6; maybe TRBD1 (5 bases). The CDR3 loop spans 15 amino acids. Trimming cost V 6 bases and J 8 bases, with 17 bases left between them. In DNA form, the CDR3 reads TGTGCCAGCAGCCAAGGACACCCTAAGGATTCACCCCTCCACTTT. This encodes CASSQGHPKDSPLHF.

This clonotype showed up many times. The rearrangement joins TRBV18 to TRBJ2-2, with 7 positions matching TRBD1. CDR1 is KGHSH and CDR2 is LQKENI in the germline V gene. This CDR3 comprises 15 residues. V lost 3 bases to trimming and J lost 3 bases; unmatched junction nucleotides: 4. CDR3 DNA sequence: TGTGCCAGCTCACCCAGCACAGGGGACACCGGGGAGCTGTTTTTT. Translating it yields CASSPSTGDTGELFF.

This clonotype was recorded a few times. The CDR3 coding sequence is TGTGCCAGCAGCTTAGGTTATTGGCCCCCCCGGCCGGGTAATGAGCAGTTCTTC. Residues: CASSLGYWPPRPGNEQFF. The chain employs TRBV11-2 and TRBJ2-1, with D hard to call. Looked up from germline, CDR1 is SGHAT and CDR2 is FQNNGV. The ends were cut back, 1 base at V and 7 bases at J, with 23 bases in the middle. This CDR3 region has 18 residues.

This clonotype was observed many times. The CDR3 here is CASRVQETQYF. The CDR3 DNA follows: TGTGCCAGCAGAGTACAAGAGACCCAGTACTTC. The chain employs TRBV6-1 and TRBJ2-5; D remains ambiguous. The germline V gene has CDR1 MNHNS and CDR2 SASEGT. The CDR3 contains 11 residues. V dropped 6 bases and J dropped 2 bases, with 4 bases sitting between them.

The chain employs TRBV9 and TRBJ2-2; the match to TRBD2 covers 7 bases. CDR3 length equals 16 residues. Per the germline V gene, CDR1 is SGDLS and CDR2 is YYNGEE. V was clipped by 6 bases and J by 0 bases; unmatched bases: 8. CDR3 coding DNA: TGTGCCAGCACCCCTCACGGACTAGCGAACACCGGGGAGCTGTTTTTT. Amino acid sequence: CASTPHGLANTGELFF. Together with reference TRBV9 and TRBJ2-2, the CDR3 gives the full variable domain: DSGVTQTPKHLITATGQRVTLRCSPRSGDLSVYWYQQSLDQGLQFLIQYYNGEERAKGNILERFSAQQFPDLHSELNLSSLELGDSALYFCASTPHGLANTGELFFGEGSRLTVL.

This chain links TRBV5-1 with TRBJ2-7, with 11 bases lining up with TRBD2. V trimming: 0 bases; J trimming: 3 bases; junction bases outside the gene matches: 11. Germline CDR1 and CDR2: SGHRS and YFSETQ. The CDR3 consists of 18 residues. The CDR3 nucleotides are TGCGCCAGCAGCTTGGCGGGGTTAGCGGGAGGGGCCGGCTACGAGCAGTACTTC. This encodes CASSLAGLAGGAGYEQYF.

Concerning this clonotype: This may be a read error: a much more frequent sequence differs by one nucleotide. CDR3 DNA sequence: TGTCCCAGCAGTAAACTAGCGGGAGCAAGGGAGCAGTACTTC. The encoded protein is CPSSKLAGAREQYF. This rearrangement joins TRBV2 to TRBJ2-7, with 11 bases aligning to TRBD2. Germline values: CDR1 SNHLY, CDR2 FYNNEI. CDR3 length: 14 amino acids.

This clonotype was detected ten times or more. This chain uses TRBV10-3 with TRBJ2-1, with TRBD2 matching 14 bases. Germline loops: CDR1 ENHRY, CDR2 SYGVKD. V was clipped by 6 bases and J by 0 bases; unmatched bases: 10. The CDR3 contains 19 residues. CDR3 in amino acids: CAIRSGTSGSQSSYNEQFF. The CDR3 coding sequence is TGTGCCATCAGATCGGGGACTAGCGGGAGCCAGAGCTCCTACAATGAGCAGTTCTTC.

A note on this clonotype: A single base separates this from a much larger clone, so it may be a read error. The chain employs TRBV7-9 and TRBJ1-4, with unresolved D. The CDR3 length is 14 residues. The germline CDR1 and CDR2 sequences are SEHNR and FQNEAQ (reference sequence). The CDR3 region is CASSWTVTNERLFF. The CDR3 nucleotides are TGTGCCAGCAGCTGGACCGTAACTAATGAAAGACTGTTTTTT.

The gene calls are TRBV11-3 and TRBJ2-1; 14 nucleotides agree with TRBD2. Unmatched junction bases numbered 4, after V lost 5 bases and J lost 4 bases. The CDR3 runs 16 residues. Germline V gene data show CDR1 as SGHNT and CDR2 as YENEEA. The CDR3 region has the DNA TGTGCCAGCAGCCCCGGGACTAGCGGGAGATACAATGAGCAGTTCTTC. Its translation: CASSPGTSGRYNEQFF.

There are many counts of this clonotype. J is TRBJ1-5 and V is TRBV28; 8 nucleotides align to TRBD1. Germline values: CDR1 MDHEN, CDR2 SYDVKM. CDR3 size: 14 residues. Trimming cost V 7 bases and J 1 base; bases outside gene matches: 3. The CDR3 DNA reads TGTGCCAGCACAGGGGGCGCAAGCAATCAGCCCCAGCATTTT. This sequence encodes CASTGGASNQPQHF. Full variable domain (rest looked up from reference TRBV28 and TRBJ1-5): DVKVTQSSRYLVKRTGEKVFLECVQDMDHENMFWYRQDPGLGLRLIYFSYDVKMKEKGDIPEGYSVSREKKERFSLILESASTNQTSMYLCASTGGASNQPQHFGDGTRLSIL.

The chain combines TRBV27 with TRBJ1-2; 11 nucleotides match TRBD1. Germline CDR1 reads MNHEY; CDR2 reads SMNVEV (reference sequence). V lost 2 bases, J lost 4 bases, and 6 bases stayed unmatched. The CDR3 loop spans 16 amino acids. CDR3 sequence: CASSLRTGGASYGYTF. CDR3 DNA: TGTGCCAGCAGTTTACGGACAGGGGGCGCGAGCTATGGCTACACCTTC.

As regards this clonotype: A read error may explain this, as a much larger clone is one base away. The rearrangement joins TRBV7-2 to TRBJ2-5, with 11 bases aligning to TRBD2. After removal of 7 bases from V and 4 bases from J, the junction contained 5 bases not matched to a gene. Per germline, CDR1 SGHTA and CDR2 FQGNSA. This CDR3 is built from 14 residues. The CDR3: CASNSGLAGETQYF. The CDR3 DNA is TGTGCCAGCAACTCAGGACTAGCGGGAGAGACCCAGTACTTC.